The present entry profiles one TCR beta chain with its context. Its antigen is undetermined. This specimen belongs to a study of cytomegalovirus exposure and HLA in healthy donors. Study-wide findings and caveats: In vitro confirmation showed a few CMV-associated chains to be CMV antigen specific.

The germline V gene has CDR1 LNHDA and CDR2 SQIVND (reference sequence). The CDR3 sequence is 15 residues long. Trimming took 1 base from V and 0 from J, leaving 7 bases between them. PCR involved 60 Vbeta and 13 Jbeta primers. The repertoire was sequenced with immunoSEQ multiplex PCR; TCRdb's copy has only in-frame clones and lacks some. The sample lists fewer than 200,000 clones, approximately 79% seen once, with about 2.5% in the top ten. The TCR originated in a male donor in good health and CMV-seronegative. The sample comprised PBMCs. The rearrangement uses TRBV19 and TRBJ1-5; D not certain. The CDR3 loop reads CASSIAQNSNQPQHF. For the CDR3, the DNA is TGTGCCAGTAGTATAGCTCAGAATAGCAATCAGCCCCAGCATTTT.